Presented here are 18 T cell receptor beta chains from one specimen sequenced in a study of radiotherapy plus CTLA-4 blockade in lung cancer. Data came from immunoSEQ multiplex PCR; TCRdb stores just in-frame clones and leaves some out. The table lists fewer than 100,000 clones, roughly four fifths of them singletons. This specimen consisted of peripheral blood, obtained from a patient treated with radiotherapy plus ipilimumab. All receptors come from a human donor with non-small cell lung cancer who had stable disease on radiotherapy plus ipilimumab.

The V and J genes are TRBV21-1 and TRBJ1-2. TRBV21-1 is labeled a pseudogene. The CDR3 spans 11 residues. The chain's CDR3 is CASSRSYGYTF. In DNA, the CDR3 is TGTGCCAGCAGCAGAAGCTATGGCTACACCTTC.

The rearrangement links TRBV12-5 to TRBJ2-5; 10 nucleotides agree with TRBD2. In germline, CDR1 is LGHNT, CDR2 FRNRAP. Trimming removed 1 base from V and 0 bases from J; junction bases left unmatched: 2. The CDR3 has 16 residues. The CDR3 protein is CASGLGTSGNQETQYF. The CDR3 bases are TGTGCTAGTGGTTTGGGGACTAGCGGCAACCAAGAGACCCAGTACTTC.

DNA for the CDR3: TGTGCCAGCAGCGTAAGGGCCTTGCAAGAGACCCAGTACTTC. It encodes CASSVRALQETQYF. This chain joins TRBV9 and TRBJ2-5; D gene uncertain. V lost 1 base and J lost 2, with 9 bases in between. The germline V gene encodes CDR1 SGDLS and CDR2 YYNGEE. The CDR3 has 14 amino acids. The full variable domain, with the rest looked up from reference TRBV9 and TRBJ2-5, is DSGVTQTPKHLITATGQRVTLRCSPRSGDLSVYWYQQSLDQGLQFLIQYYNGEERAKGNILERFSAQQFPDLHSELNLSSLELGDSALYFCASSVRALQETQYFGPGTRLLVL.

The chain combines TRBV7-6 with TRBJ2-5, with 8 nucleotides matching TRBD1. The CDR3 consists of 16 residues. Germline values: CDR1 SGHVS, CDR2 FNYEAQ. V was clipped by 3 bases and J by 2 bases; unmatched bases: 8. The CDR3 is CASSFQGASLQETQYF. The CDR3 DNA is TGTGCCAGCAGCTTTCAGGGGGCGTCGTTGCAAGAGACCCAGTACTTC.

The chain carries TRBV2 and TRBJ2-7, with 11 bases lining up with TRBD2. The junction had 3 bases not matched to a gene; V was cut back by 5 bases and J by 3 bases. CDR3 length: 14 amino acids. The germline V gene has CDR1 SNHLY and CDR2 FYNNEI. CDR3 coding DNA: TGTGCCAGCAGTCCACTAGCGGGAGACTACGAGCAGTACTTC. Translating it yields CASSPLAGDYEQYF.

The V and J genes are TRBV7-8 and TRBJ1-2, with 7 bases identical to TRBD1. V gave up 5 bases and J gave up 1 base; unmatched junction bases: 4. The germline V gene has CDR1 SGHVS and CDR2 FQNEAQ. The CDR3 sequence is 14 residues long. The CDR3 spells CASSVGTDNYGYTF. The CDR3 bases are TGTGCCAGCAGCGTGGGGACAGATAACTATGGCTACACCTTC.

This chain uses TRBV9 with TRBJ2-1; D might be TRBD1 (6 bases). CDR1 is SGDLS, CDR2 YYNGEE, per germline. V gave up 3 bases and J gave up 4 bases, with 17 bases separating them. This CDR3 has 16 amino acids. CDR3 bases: TGTGCCAGCAGCGCAGAGCAGGGGAGACTGTACAATGAGCAGTTCTTC. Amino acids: CASSAEQGRLYNEQFF. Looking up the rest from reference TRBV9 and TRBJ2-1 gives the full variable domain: DSGVTQTPKHLITATGQRVTLRCSPRSGDLSVYWYQQSLDQGLQFLIQYYNGEERAKGNILERFSAQQFPDLHSELNLSSLELGDSALYFCASSAEQGRLYNEQFFGPGTRLTVL.

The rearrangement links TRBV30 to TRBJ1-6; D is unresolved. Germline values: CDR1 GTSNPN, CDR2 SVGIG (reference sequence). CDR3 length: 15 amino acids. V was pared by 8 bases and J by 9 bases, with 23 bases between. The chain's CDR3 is CAANRPGYNGSPLHF. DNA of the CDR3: TGTGCCGCCAACCGCCCGGGATACAACGGTTCACCCCTCCACTTT.

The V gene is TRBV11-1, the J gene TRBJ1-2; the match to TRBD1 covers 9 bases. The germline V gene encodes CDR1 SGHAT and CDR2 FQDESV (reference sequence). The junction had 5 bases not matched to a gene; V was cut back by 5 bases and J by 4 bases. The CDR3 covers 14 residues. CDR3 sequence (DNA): TGTGCCAGCAGCGGGGACAGGGAGCTCTATGGCTACACCTTC. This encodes CASSGDRELYGYTF.

CDR3 coding DNA: TGTGCCAGCAGCTTGGGGGGGTTGGCCGAGCAGTACTTC. This sequence encodes CASSLGGLAEQYF. This chain uses TRBV5-4 with TRBJ2-7; perhaps D is TRBD1 or TRBD2 (5 bases each). CDR3 size: 13 residues. Trimming cost V 0 bases and J 6 bases, with 10 bases left between them. CDR1 SGHNT and CDR2 YYREEE come from the germline V gene (reference sequence).

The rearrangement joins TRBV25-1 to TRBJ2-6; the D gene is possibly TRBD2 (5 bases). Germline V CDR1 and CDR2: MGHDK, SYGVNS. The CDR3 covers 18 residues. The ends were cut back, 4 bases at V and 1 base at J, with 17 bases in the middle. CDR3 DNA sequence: TGTGCCAGCAGTGCGACCGACCCGAGGGTTTCTGGGGCCAACGTCCTGACTTTC. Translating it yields CASSATDPRVSGANVLTF.

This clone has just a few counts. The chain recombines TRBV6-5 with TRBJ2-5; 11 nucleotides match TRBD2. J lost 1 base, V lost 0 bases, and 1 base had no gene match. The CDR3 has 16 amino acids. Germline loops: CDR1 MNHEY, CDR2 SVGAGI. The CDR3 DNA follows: TGTGCCAGCAGTTACTCGGGGACTAGCGGCCAAGAGACCCAGTACTTC. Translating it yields CASSYSGTSGQETQYF.

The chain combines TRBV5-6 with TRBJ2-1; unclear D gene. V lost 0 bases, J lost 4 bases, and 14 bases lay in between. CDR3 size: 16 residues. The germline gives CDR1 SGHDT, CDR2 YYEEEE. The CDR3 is CASSLVGRFLYNEQFF. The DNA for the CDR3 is TGTGCCAGCAGCTTGGTGGGTAGGTTCCTATACAATGAGCAGTTCTTC.

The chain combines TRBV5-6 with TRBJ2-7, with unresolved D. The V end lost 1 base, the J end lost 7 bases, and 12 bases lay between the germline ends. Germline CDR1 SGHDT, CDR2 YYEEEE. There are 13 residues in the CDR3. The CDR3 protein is CASSLHGSHEQYF. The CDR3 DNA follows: TGTGCCAGCAGCTTGCACGGGTCTCATGAGCAGTACTTC.

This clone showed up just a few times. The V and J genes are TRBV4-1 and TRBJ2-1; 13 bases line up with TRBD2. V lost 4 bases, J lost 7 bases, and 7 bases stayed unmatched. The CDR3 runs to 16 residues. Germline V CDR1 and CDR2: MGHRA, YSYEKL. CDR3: CASSPILAGGPNEQFF. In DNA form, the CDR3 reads TGCGCCAGCAGCCCCATACTAGCGGGAGGGCCGAATGAGCAGTTCTTC.

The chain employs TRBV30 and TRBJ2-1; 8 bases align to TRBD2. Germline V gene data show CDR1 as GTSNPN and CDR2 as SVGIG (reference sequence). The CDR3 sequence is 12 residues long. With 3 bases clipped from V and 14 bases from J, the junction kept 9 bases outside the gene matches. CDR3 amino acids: CAWSPGGPFEFF. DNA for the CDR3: TGTGCCTGGAGCCCGGGGGGGCCTTTTGAGTTCTTC.

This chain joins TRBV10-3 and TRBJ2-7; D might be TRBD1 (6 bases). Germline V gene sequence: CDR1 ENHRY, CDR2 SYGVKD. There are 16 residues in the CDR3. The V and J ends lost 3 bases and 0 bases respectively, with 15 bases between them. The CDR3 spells CAISDPGRGYSYEQYF. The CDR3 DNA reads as TGTGCCATCAGTGACCCTGGAAGGGGGTACTCCTACGAGCAGTACTTC.

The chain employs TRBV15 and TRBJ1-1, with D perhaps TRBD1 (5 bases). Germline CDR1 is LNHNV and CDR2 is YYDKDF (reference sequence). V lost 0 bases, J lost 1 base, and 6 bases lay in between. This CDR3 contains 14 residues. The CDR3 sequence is CATSRETANTEAFF. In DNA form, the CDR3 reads TGTGCCACCAGCAGAGAGACAGCGAACACTGAAGCTTTCTTT.